These 23 T cell receptor beta chains originate from one sample sequenced in a study of a mutant IDH1 vaccine in newly diagnosed glioma. No cognate antigen is known for these TCRs. Here immunoSEQ multiplex PCR was the method, and the copy in TCRdb shows in-frame clones only, minus some. The sample holds roughly 60,000 clones; roughly four fifths are singletons and the top ten take 3% to 4%. Noted time point: week 11, during vaccination. In every dose of vaccine, 300 ug of mutant IDH1 20-mer peptide was given alongside topical imiquimod. The material was PBMCs, obtained from a glioma patient whose treatment included an IDH1 peptide vaccine. These TCRs come from a man aged 25 to 40 with glioma.

V gene TRBV7-2 combines with J gene TRBJ2-3; 9 bases map to TRBD2. The V segment lost 2 bases and the J segment 9 bases; nucleotides outside the gene matches: 3. Germline CDR1 reads SGHTA; CDR2 reads FQGNSA. CDR3 length: 13 amino acids. CDR3 sequence reads: CASSLSGGMTQYF. DNA for the CDR3: TGTGCCAGCAGCTTAAGCGGGGGGATGACGCAGTATTTT. The full variable domain, completed using reference TRBV7-2 and TRBJ2-3, is GAGVSQSPSNKVTEKGKDVELRCDPISGHTALYWYRQSLGQGLEFLIYFQGNSAPDKSGLPSDRFSAERTGGSVSTLTIQRTQQEDSAVYLCASSLSGGMTQYFGPGTRLTVL.

CDR3 residues: CASSSEGASYNEQFF. The DNA for the CDR3 is TGTGCCAGTAGCAGTGAGGGGGCGAGCTACAATGAGCAGTTCTTC. This rearrangement joins TRBV19 to TRBJ2-1, with TRBD1 matching over 7 bases. The CDR3 is 15 residues long. Germline values: CDR1 LNHDA, CDR2 SQIVND (reference sequence). The junction had 8 bases not matched to a gene; V was cut back by 6 bases and J by 3 bases.

CDR3 loop: CASSRDRVSSSRSAFF. In nucleotides, the CDR3 is TGTGCCAGCTCACGGGACAGGGTGTCTTCTTCGCGGTCAGCTTTCTTT. This chain links TRBV18 with TRBJ1-1, with 9 bases fitting TRBD1. The CDR3 contains 16 residues. Germline V lookup: CDR1 KGHSH, CDR2 LQKENI. V lost 4 bases, J lost 10 bases, and 16 bases stayed unmatched.

V usage is TRBV27 and J usage is TRBJ2-3, with D hard to call. CDR3 length: 13 residues. Germline CDR1 and CDR2: MNHEY and SMNVEV (reference sequence). Trimming left V 3 bases short and J 6 bases short, with 10 bases between. The CDR3 loop reads CASSFLPGDTQYF. The CDR3 region has the DNA TGTGCCAGCAGTTTCCTCCCCGGCGATACGCAGTATTTT.

The J gene is TRBJ1-3, the V gene TRBV19; 10 positions agree with TRBD1. The CDR3 totals 15 residues. CDR1 is LNHDA, CDR2 SQIVND, per germline (reference sequence). Trimming at V came to 9 bases and at J to 2 bases, leaving 7 bases not matched to a gene. CDR3 residues: CASAPGQGTGNTIYF. CDR3 sequence (DNA): TGTGCCAGCGCGCCGGGACAGGGGACTGGAAACACCATATATTTT.

The rearrangement links TRBV5-1 to TRBJ2-7; tentatively, D is TRBD2 (7 bases). CDR3 length equals 15 residues. In germline, CDR1 is SGHRS, CDR2 YFSETQ. Trimming pared 5 bases from V and 3 bases from J, leaving 18 bases between. CDR3 loop: CASRGGALSHYEQYF. The CDR3 DNA reads as TGCGCCAGCAGGGGGGGGGCCCTTTCCCACTACGAGCAGTACTTC.

The chain carries TRBV28 and TRBJ1-5; perhaps TRBD1 as D (5 bases). CDR3 length: 15 amino acids. V was shortened by 3 bases and J by 8 bases, with 17 bases between the two germline ends. Germline V gives CDR1 MDHEN, CDR2 SYDVKM. The chain's CDR3 is CASSFKLTVGEPQHF. As DNA, the CDR3 is TGTGCCAGCAGTTTCAAATTGACAGTGGGGGAGCCCCAGCATTTT.

V usage is TRBV5-1 and J usage is TRBJ2-2; TRBD1 matches 10 bases. With V trimmed by 5 bases and J by 3 bases, 4 bases remained unmatched. Per the germline V gene, CDR1 is SGHRS and CDR2 is YFSETQ. The CDR3 is 15 amino acids. CDR3 loop: CASRPTGGDTGELFF. The CDR3 DNA follows: TGCGCCAGCAGACCGACAGGGGGCGACACCGGGGAGCTGTTTTTT.

The chain employs TRBV27 and TRBJ1-5, with D perhaps matching TRBD1 (6 bases). Trimming shortened V by 7 bases and J by 6 bases, and 16 bases separated the two germline ends. The CDR3 has 14 amino acids. Germline CDR1 is MNHEY and CDR2 is SMNVEV (reference sequence). In nucleotides, the CDR3 is TGTGCCAGCACCCAGGTAGGGGGGACTCAGCCCCAGCATTTT. It specifies CASTQVGGTQPQHF.

The rearrangement links TRBV14 to TRBJ2-7; D unclear. Germline-derived CDR1 and CDR2 are SGHDN and FVKESK. V was pared by 4 bases and J by 2 bases, with 9 bases between. The CDR3 runs to 13 residues. The CDR3 DNA reads as TGTGCCAGCAGCCGGCTAGTAGCCTACGAGCAGTACTTC. Encoded protein: CASSRLVAYEQYF.

The chain combines TRBV5-6 with TRBJ1-2; 12 bases fit TRBD1. With V trimmed by 3 bases and J by 7 bases, 7 bases remained unmatched. From germline, CDR1 is SGHDT and CDR2 YYEEEE. The CDR3 loop spans 15 amino acids. CDR3 DNA: TGTGCCAGCAGCTCCGGGACAGGGGGCAAGGGTGGCTACACCTTC. Its translation is CASSSGTGGKGGYTF.

This clone has only one observation. The V call is TRBV27, the J call TRBJ2-1; 11 bases map to TRBD2. J was trimmed by 9 bases and V by 5 bases; bases with no gene match: 9. The CDR3 runs 15 residues. Looked up from germline, CDR1 is MNHEY and CDR2 is SMNVEV (reference sequence). CDR3 sequence (DNA): TGTGCCAGCAGTGGGCTACTAGCGGGAGACAGTGAGCAGTTCTTC. It is translated as CASSGLLAGDSEQFF.

The chain has TRBV14 and TRBJ1-1; TRBD1 agrees at 7 bases. This CDR3 has 16 residues. Germline V CDR1 and CDR2: SGHDN, FVKESK. J gave up 7 bases and V 4 bases, and 15 bases lay outside the gene matches. The CDR3 protein is CASSPIPPGQRLEAFF. CDR3 nucleotide sequence: TGTGCCAGCAGCCCCATACCACCGGGACAGAGACTTGAAGCTTTCTTT.

This clone has just one count. The chain uses TRBV30 and TRBJ1-2, with D uncertain. Trimming left V 0 bases short and J 2 bases short, with 13 bases between. CDR3 size: 15 residues. Germline CDR1 is GTSNPN and CDR2 is SVGIG (reference sequence). This CDR3 is CAWSVLPRPNYGYTF. CDR3 in DNA: TGTGCCTGGAGTGTACTTCCCAGGCCGAACTATGGCTACACCTTC.

The chain joins TRBV7-8 to TRBJ2-7; D perhaps matches TRBD1 (5 bases). V was pared by 1 base and J by 3 bases, with 7 bases between. Germline V lookup: CDR1 SGHVS, CDR2 FQNEAQ. The CDR3 covers 13 residues. CDR3 sequence reads: CASSLVTDYEQYF. CDR3 nucleotide sequence: TGTGCCAGCAGCTTAGTGACAGACTACGAGCAGTACTTC.

This clone was detected once. The chain employs TRBV19 and TRBJ1-1; D gene ambiguous. The germline CDR1 and CDR2 sequences are LNHDA and SQIVND (reference sequence). The CDR3 runs 13 residues. Trimming took 3 bases from V and 7 from J, leaving 12 bases between them. DNA for the CDR3: TGTGCCAGTAGTATCGTGGGCCCAAATGAAGCTTTCTTT. Protein product: CASSIVGPNEAFF.

The chain employs TRBV5-4 and TRBJ2-2; D uncertain. The ends were cut back, 5 bases at V and 2 bases at J, with 7 bases in the middle. The length of the CDR3 is 13 residues. Germline V gene lookup returns CDR1 SGHNT and CDR2 YYREEE (reference sequence). The CDR3 loop is CASSAVNTGELFF. CDR3 in DNA: TGTGCCAGCAGTGCGGTAAACACCGGGGAGCTGTTTTTT.

This chain joins TRBV5-4 and TRBJ2-1; 7 bases match TRBD1. From germline, CDR1 is SGHNT and CDR2 YYREEE (reference sequence). The CDR3 spans 15 residues. The V and J ends lost 1 base and 8 bases, in that order; junction bases with no gene match: 9. The chain's CDR3 is CASSLRGRSYDEQFF. CDR3 nucleotide sequence: TGTGCCAGCAGCTTGAGGGGGCGGTCCTATGATGAGCAGTTCTTC.

This clone was observed a handful of times. The chain carries TRBV30 and TRBJ2-7; possibly TRBD2 for D (5 bases). The CDR3 loop spans 15 amino acids. Trimming removed 3 bases at V and 0 bases at J, with 15 bases between. Germline V gene lookup returns CDR1 GTSNPN and CDR2 SVGIG (reference sequence). The CDR3 DNA reads as TGTGCCTGGAGACGGGGAATCTCTACCTCCTACGAGCAGTACTTC. Translation gives CAWRRGISTSYEQYF.

This clone was counted a few times. The V gene is TRBV5-4, the J gene TRBJ1-1, with 7 bases identical to TRBD1. The germline gives CDR1 SGHNT, CDR2 YYREEE (reference sequence). J lost 6 bases, V lost 6 bases, and 11 bases had no gene match. This CDR3 region has 14 residues. The CDR3, as DNA: TGTGCCAGCACCACCGAAGGGGGCTGGGCTGAAGCTTTCTTT. This translates into CASTTEGGWAEAFF.

This clone showed up just a few times. This chain connects TRBV6-5 to TRBJ1-1; perhaps TRBD1 as D (6 bases). This CDR3 comprises 11 residues. The germline gives CDR1 MNHEY, CDR2 SVGAGI. Trimming took 5 bases from V and 11 from J, leaving 12 bases between them. CDR3 nucleotides: TGTGCCAGCAGTACAAACAGGGAGGCTTTCTTT. It specifies CASSTNREAFF.

This chain connects TRBV4-3 to TRBJ2-5, with a weak D call TRBD2 (6 bases). The CDR3 is made up of 15 amino acids. V was pared by 0 bases and J by 9 bases, with 17 bases between. Looked up from germline, CDR1 is LGHNA and CDR2 is YSLEER. The CDR3 sequence: CASSQDDRVGGAQYF. The CDR3 coding sequence is TGCGCCAGCAGCCAAGATGATCGAGTCGGCGGGGCCCAGTACTTC.

This chain connects TRBV21-1 to TRBJ2-7. TRBV21-1 is assigned pseudogene status. The CDR3 spans 16 residues. The chain's CDR3 is CASSKGSWESTGEQYF. DNA of the CDR3: TGTGCCAGCAGCAAAGGGAGTTGGGAATCCACTGGAGAGCAGTACTTC.